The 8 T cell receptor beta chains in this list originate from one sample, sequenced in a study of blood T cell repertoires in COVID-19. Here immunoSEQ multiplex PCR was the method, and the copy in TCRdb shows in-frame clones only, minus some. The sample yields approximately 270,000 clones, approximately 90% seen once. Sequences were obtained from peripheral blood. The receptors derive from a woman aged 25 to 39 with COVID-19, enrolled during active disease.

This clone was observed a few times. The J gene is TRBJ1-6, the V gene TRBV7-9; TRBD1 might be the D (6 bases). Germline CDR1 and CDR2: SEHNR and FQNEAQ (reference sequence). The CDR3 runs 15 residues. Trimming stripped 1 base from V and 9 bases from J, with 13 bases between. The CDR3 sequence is CASSLDQGFSSPLHF. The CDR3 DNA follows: TGTGCCAGCAGCTTAGATCAGGGGTTTAGTTCACCCCTCCACTTT.

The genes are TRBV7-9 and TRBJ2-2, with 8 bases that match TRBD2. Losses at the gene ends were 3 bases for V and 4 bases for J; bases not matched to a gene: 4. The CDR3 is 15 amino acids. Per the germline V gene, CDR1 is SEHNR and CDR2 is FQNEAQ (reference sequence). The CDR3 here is CASSFPGGLTGELFF. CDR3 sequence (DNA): TGTGCCAGCAGCTTCCCGGGAGGGCTCACCGGGGAGCTGTTTTTT.

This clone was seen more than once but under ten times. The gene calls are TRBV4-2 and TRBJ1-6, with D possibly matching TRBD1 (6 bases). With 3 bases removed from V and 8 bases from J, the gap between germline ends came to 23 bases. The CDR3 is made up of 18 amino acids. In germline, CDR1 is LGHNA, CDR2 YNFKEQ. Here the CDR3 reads CASSQPRGGTAAYSPLHF. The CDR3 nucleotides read TGTGCCAGCAGCCAGCCCCGGGGGGGCACAGCAGCTTATTCACCCCTCCACTTT.

In DNA form, the CDR3 reads TGTGCCAGCAGCTTGGTGGGACAGCCCTACGAGCAGTACGTC. As protein: CASSLVGQPYEQYV. The J gene is TRBJ2-7, the V gene TRBV5-4; TRBD1 agrees at 7 bases. The germline gives CDR1 SGHNT, CDR2 YYREEE (reference sequence). V dropped 0 bases and J dropped 2; count of bases not matched to a gene: 2. CDR3 length equals 14 residues.

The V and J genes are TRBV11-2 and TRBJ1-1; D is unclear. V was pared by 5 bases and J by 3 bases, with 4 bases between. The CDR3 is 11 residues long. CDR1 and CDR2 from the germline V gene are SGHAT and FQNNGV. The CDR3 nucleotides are TGTGCCAGCAGCCTCCACACTGAAGCTTTCTTT. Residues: CASSLHTEAFF. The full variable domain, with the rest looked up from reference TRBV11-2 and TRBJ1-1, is EAGVAQSPRYKIIEKRQSVAFWCNPISGHATLYWYQQILGQGPKLLIQFQNNGVVDDSQLPKDRFSAERLKGVDSTLKIQPAKLEDSAVYLCASSLHTEAFFGQGTRLTVV.

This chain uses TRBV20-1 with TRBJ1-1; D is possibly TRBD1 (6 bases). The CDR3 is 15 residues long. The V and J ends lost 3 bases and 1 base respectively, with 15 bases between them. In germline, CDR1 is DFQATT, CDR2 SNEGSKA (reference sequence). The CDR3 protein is CSASGTDRPNTEAFF. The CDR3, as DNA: TGCAGTGCTAGTGGGACCGACAGGCCGAACACTGAAGCTTTCTTT.

The CDR3 region has the DNA TGTGCCAGCAGTTCCCTCGCCGCGGGAGGCTACAATGAGCAGTTCTTC. This translates into CASSSLAAGGYNEQFF. The chain couples TRBV27 to TRBJ2-1, with 8 bases fitting TRBD2. Trimming removed 4 bases from V and 3 bases from J; junction bases left unmatched: 8. The germline V gene encodes CDR1 MNHEY and CDR2 SMNVEV (reference sequence). The CDR3 runs 16 residues.

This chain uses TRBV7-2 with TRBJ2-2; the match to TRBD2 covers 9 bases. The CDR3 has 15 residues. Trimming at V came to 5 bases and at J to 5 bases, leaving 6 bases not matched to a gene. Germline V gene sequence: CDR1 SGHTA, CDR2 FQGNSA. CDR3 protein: CASSPTSGTTGELFF. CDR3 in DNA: TGTGCCAGCAGCCCGACTAGCGGAACTACCGGGGAGCTGTTTTTT.